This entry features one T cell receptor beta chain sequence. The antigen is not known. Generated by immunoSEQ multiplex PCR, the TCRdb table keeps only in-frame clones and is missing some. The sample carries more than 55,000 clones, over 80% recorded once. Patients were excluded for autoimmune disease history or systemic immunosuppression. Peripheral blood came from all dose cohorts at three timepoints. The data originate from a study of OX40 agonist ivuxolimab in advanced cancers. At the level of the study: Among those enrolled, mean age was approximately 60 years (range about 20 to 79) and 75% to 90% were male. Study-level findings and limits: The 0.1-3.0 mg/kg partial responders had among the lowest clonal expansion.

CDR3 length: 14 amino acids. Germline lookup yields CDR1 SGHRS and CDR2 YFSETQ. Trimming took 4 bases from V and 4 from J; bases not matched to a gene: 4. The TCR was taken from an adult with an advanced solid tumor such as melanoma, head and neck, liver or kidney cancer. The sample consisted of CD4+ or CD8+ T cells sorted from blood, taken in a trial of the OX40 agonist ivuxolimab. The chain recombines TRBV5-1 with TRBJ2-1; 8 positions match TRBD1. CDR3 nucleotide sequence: TGCGCCAGCAGCCGCAGGGGGCATTACAATGAGCAGTTCTTC. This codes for CASSRRGHYNEQFF. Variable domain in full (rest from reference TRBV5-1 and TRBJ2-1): KAGVTQTPRYLIKTRGQQVTLSCSPISGHRSVSWYQQTPGQGLQFLFEYFSETQRNKGNFPGRFSGRQFSNSRSEMNVSTLELGDSALYLCASSRRGHYNEQFFGPGTRLTVL.